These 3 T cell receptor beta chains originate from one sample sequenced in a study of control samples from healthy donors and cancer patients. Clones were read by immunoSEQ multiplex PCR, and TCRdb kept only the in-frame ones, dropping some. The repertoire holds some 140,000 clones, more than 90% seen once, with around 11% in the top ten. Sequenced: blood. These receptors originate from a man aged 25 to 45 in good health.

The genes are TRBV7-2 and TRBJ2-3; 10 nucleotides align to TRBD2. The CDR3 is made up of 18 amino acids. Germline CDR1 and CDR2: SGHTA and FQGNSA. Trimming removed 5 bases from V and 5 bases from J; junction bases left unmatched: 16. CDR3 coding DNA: TGTGCCAGCAGCCCCCAACCGGGACTAGCGTTTGGGGGAGATACGCAGTATTTT. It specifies CASSPQPGLAFGGDTQYF.

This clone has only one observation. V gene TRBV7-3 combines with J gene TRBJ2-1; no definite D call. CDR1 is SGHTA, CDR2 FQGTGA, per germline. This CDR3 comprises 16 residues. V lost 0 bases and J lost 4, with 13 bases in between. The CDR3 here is CASSLTGRNLYNEQFF. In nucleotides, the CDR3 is TGTGCCAGCAGCTTAACCGGACGGAACCTATACAATGAGCAGTTCTTC.

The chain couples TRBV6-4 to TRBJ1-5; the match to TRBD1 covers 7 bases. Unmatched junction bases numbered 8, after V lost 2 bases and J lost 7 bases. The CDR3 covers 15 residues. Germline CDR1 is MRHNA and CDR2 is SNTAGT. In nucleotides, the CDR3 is TGTGCCAGCAGTGACCCACAGGGGTGTATGCAGCCCCAGCATTTT. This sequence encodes CASSDPQGCMQPQHF.